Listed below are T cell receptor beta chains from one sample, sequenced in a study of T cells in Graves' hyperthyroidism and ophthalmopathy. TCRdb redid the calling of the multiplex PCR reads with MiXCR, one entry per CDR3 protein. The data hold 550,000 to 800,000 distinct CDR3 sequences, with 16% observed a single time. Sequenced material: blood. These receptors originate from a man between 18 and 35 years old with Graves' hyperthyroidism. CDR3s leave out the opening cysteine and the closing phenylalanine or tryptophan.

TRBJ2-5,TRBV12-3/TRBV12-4,ASSPRAGADQETQY
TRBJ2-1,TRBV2,ASQISGGLSQC
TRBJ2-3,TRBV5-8,ASSLGGSGDTQY
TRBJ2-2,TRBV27,ASSLSPAAGELF
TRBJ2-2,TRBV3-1,ASSPDPISLELF
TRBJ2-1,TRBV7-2,ASSIGLAGAGEQF
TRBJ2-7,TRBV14,ASSQLTSGRVYEQY
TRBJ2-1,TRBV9,ASSVVGSGNEQF
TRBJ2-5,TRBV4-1,ASSQDPGGMETQY
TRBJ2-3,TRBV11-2,ASSLKISTDTQY
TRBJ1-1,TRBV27,ASSLFPPGQGEAF
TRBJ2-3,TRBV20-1,SARVLASDTQY
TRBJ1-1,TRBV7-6,ASSPKRTGRPEAF
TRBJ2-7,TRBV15,ATSRDRGYEQY
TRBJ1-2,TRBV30,AWSPGAHNYGYT
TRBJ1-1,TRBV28,ASSLSYPPAEAF
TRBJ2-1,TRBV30,AWSVRQGVRNEQF
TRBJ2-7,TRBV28,ASSLDVGTGNSYEQY
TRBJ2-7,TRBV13,ASSPSGGGGSYEQY
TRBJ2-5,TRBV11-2,ASSPGVGLRGTQY
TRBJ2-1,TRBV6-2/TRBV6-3,ASSYQSSYNEQF
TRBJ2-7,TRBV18,ASSEDFPPNEQY
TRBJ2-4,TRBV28,ASSLLAGGPRGKNIQY
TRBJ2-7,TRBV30,AWSPLLAGGPREQY
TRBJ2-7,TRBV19,AVAGTGAYEQY
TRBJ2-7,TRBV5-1,ASSLEASAGYGQY
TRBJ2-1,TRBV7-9,ASSPAGGAYNEQF
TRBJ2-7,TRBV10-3,AIKNGGSSYKQY
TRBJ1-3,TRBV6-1,ASSIDVGYSGNTIY
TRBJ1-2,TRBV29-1,SVGGYT
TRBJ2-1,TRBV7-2,ASSRTPSSYNEQF
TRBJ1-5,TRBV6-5,ASSYSMGGGQPQH
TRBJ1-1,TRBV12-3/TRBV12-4,ASSLSVFLNTEAF
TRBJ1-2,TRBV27,ASSLYGTSGYT
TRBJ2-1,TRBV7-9,ASSFEGLGRDEQF
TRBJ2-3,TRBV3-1,ASGAGQADTQY
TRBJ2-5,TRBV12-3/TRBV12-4,ASATSPGLAGVGETQY
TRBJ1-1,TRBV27,ASSLVFAGSTEAF
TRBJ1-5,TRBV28,ASTTTGGLQPQH
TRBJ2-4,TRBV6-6,ASSYNSNLAKNIQY
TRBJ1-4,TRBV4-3,ASSQGIGGLGEKLF
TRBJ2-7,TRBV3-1,ASSHRGQSYEQY
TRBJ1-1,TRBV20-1,SARDSRGITEAF
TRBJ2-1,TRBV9,ASSPQTNNEQF
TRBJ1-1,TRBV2,ASSEGPGGVAEAF
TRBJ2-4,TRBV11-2,ATRQQGYKNIQY
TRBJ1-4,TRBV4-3,ASSQDLKVGEKLF
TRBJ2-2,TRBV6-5,ASSYSKELF
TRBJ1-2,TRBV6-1,ASSPRDVPRYT
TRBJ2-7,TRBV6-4,ASSERTDLGQY
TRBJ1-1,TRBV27,ASSHTGAGTEAF
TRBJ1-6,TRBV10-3,ATRTVYNSPLH
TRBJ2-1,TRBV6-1,ASSRTSFEQF
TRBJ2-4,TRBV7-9,ASSQAGTGGENIQY
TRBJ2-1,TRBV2,ASSPWLGGNEQF
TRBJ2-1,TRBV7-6,ASSLWASGSTEQF
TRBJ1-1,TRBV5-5,ASSFSQMNTEAF
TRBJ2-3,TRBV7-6,ASSLRTSGSTDTQY
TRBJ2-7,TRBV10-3,AINKIAGGPVDEQY